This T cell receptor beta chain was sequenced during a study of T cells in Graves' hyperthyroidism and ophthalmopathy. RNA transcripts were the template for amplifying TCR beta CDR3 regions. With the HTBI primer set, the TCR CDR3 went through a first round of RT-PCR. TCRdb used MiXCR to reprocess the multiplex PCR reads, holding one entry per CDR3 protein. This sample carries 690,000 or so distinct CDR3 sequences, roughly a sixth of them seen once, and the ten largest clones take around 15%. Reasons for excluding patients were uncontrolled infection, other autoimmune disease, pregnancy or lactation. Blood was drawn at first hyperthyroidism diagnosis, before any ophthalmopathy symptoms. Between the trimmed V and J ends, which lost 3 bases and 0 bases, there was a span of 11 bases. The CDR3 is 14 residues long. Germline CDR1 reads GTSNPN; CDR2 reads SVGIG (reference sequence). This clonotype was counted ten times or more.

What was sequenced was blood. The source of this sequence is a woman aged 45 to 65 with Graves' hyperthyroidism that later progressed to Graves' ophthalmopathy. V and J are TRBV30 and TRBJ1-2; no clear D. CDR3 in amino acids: CAWSDTIANYGYTF. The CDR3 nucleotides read TGTGCCTGGAGCGATACCATAGCTAACTATGGCTACACCTTC.